Listed here are 24 T cell receptor beta chains from one sample, sequenced in a study of T-cell memory formation after mild COVID-19. TCRdb reanalysed the 5' RACE reads using MiXCR and keeps one entry per CDR3 protein. The sample lists around 140,000 distinct CDR3 sequences; 15% to 20% were seen once. Sequenced input: PBMCs or a T cell subset sorted from them (not recorded which). The receptor set was obtained from an adult woman who had mild COVID-19 (a few samples of this study predate the infection). Cell type and time point are not known.

This clonotype showed up just a few times. The chain employs TRBV6-1 and TRBJ2-5, with TRBD2 identical over 8 bases. After removal of 6 bases from V and 4 bases from J, the junction contained 4 bases not matched to a gene. CDR1 is MNHNS, CDR2 SASEGT, per germline. This CDR3 region has 13 residues. The CDR3 loop is CASRGLGGETQYF. Here the CDR3 DNA reads TGTGCCAGCAGGGGACTAGGCGGAGAGACCCAGTACTTC.

This clonotype was counted a few times. This chain links TRBV4-3 with TRBJ2-1, with 14 bases matching TRBD2. Germline V CDR1 and CDR2: LGHNA, YSLEER. The CDR3 is 15 amino acids. The V and J ends lost 3 bases and 9 bases, in that order; junction bases with no gene match: 4. The CDR3 DNA follows: TGCGCCAGCAGCCAGGGGACTAGCGGGAGTGGTGAGCAGTTCTTC. This encodes CASSQGTSGSGEQFF.

This clonotype was picked up a small number of times. The rearrangement joins TRBV6-5 to TRBJ2-3; 7 bases fit TRBD1. Per germline, CDR1 MNHEY and CDR2 SVGAGI. Trimming cost V 0 bases and J 0 bases; bases outside gene matches: 3. This CDR3 is built from 16 residues. The CDR3 DNA follows: TGTGCCAGCAGTTACTCGACAGGGCCTAGCACAGATACGCAGTATTTT. The encoded protein is CASSYSTGPSTDTQYF.

This clonotype was observed at least ten times. The chain recombines TRBV5-1 with TRBJ2-1, with 7 bases aligning to TRBD2. The CDR3 consists of 18 residues. Trimming cost V 1 base and J 3 bases; bases outside gene matches: 13. Germline loops: CDR1 SGHRS, CDR2 YFSETQ. This CDR3 is CASSLSGRAVFGYNEQFF. CDR3 in DNA: TGCGCCAGCAGCTTGTCAGGGAGGGCCGTATTTGGCTACAATGAGCAGTTCTTC.

This chain connects TRBV24-1 to TRBJ2-1; 9 nucleotides line up with TRBD2. Looked up from germline, CDR1 is KGHDR and CDR2 is SFDVKD. The CDR3 is 16 residues long. V lost 0 bases and J lost 3; bases outside the gene matches: 2. The DNA of the CDR3 is TGTGCCACCAGTGATTTGACTAGCGGGCACTACAATGAGCAGTTCTTC. This encodes CATSDLTSGHYNEQFF.

The chain employs TRBV4-1 and TRBJ2-3, with a weak D call TRBD1 (5 bases). The CDR3 covers 17 residues. Germline CDR1 is MGHRA and CDR2 is YSYEKL. Trimming took off 0 bases at V and 0 bases at J, with 13 bases between the two ends. Here the CDR3 DNA reads TGCGCCAGCAGCCAAGAACCCGCAGGGTATAGCACAGATACGCAGTATTTT. Translating gives CASSQEPAGYSTDTQYF.

This clonotype was seen more than once but under ten times. The chain has TRBV7-6 and TRBJ2-1; D unclear. The CDR3 is 15 amino acids. Trimming stripped 1 base from V and 0 bases from J, with 7 bases between. Germline assignment: CDR1 SGHVS and CDR2 FNYEAQ. The CDR3 DNA reads as TGTGCCAGCAGCTTAGGGTTAAGCTCCTACAATGAGCAGTTCTTC. This translates into CASSLGLSSYNEQFF.

This chain joins TRBV10-3 and TRBJ2-7; 11 bases are a match to TRBD2. Germline assignment: CDR1 ENHRY and CDR2 SYGVKD. This CDR3 has 13 residues. The ends lost 10 bases at V and 3 bases at J; junction bases unmatched: 5. In DNA, the CDR3 is TGTGCCACCAGACTAGCGGGATACTACGAGCAGTACTTC. It encodes CATRLAGYYEQYF.

The sample holds a few counts of this clonotype. The chain recombines TRBV11-2 with TRBJ2-7, with 11 positions matching TRBD2. V was clipped by 1 base and J by 4 bases; unmatched bases: 6. CDR1 is SGHAT and CDR2 is FQNNGV in the germline V gene. CDR3 length: 16 residues. CDR3 nucleotides: TGTGCCAGCAGCTTAGGGGTAGCGGGGGGGCGATACGAGCAGTACTTC. This gives the protein CASSLGVAGGRYEQYF.

This clonotype turned up a few times. This chain links TRBV7-6 with TRBJ2-3; the D is unclear. In germline, CDR1 is SGHVS, CDR2 FNYEAQ. This CDR3 contains 12 residues. Trimming shortened V by 5 bases and J by 4 bases, and 7 bases separated the two germline ends. The CDR3 loop is CASSRAADTQYF. The CDR3 nucleotides are TGTGCCAGCAGCCGGGCGGCAGATACGCAGTATTTT. Together with reference TRBV7-6 and TRBJ2-3, the CDR3 gives the full variable domain: GAGVSQSPRYKVTKRGQDVALRCDPISGHVSLYWYRQALGQGPEFLTYFNYEAQQDKSGLPNDRFSAERPEGSISTLTIQRTEQRDSAMYRCASSRAADTQYFGPGTRLTVL.

The sample holds one count of this clonotype. The chain joins TRBV5-1 to TRBJ1-1, with TRBD1 as a possible D gene (5 bases). CDR3 size: 15 residues. The V gene lost 1 base and the J gene lost 2 bases, with 12 bases spanning the gap. CDR1 is SGHRS, CDR2 YFSETQ, per germline. CDR3 loop: CASSLLTDQNTEAFF. The DNA of the CDR3 is TGCGCCAGCAGCTTGTTGACAGACCAAAACACTGAAGCTTTCTTT. The variable domain in full, with the rest retrieved from reference TRBV5-1 and TRBJ1-1, is KAGVTQTPRYLIKTRGQQVTLSCSPISGHRSVSWYQQTPGQGLQFLFEYFSETQRNKGNFPGRFSGRQFSNSRSEMNVSTLELGDSALYLCASSLLTDQNTEAFFGQGTRLTVV.

This chain links TRBV9 with TRBJ2-5; D assignment may be TRBD1 or TRBD2 (5 bases each). V was trimmed by 4 bases and J by 2 bases, leaving 12 bases between them. The germline CDR1 and CDR2 sequences are SGDLS and YYNGEE. CDR3 length: 14 amino acids. As DNA, the CDR3 is TGTGCCAGCAGCCCCCGGGACGGTCAAGAGACCCAGTACTTC. Protein product: CASSPRDGQETQYF.

The chain joins TRBV20-1 to TRBJ2-2; TRBD2 matches at 7 bases. The CDR3 contains 15 residues. Per germline, CDR1 DFQATT and CDR2 SNEGSKA (reference sequence). The J segment lost 2 bases and the V segment lost 1 base, leaving 4 bases of the junction unmatched. The CDR3, as DNA: TGCAGTGCTAGAGTAAGCGGGACTAACACCGGGGAGCTGTTTTTT. Its protein is CSARVSGTNTGELFF.

This clonotype was counted between two and nine times. The rearrangement uses TRBV30 and TRBJ2-7; tentatively, D is TRBD1 (6 bases). This CDR3 is 12 amino acids long. Per the germline V gene, CDR1 is GTSNPN and CDR2 is SVGIG (reference sequence). Deletions cut 3 bases from V and 10 bases from J, with 16 bases between. The CDR3 is CAWSEQGRFQYF. CDR3 sequence (DNA): TGTGCCTGGAGCGAACAGGGTCGGTTTCAGTACTTC.

V and J are TRBV5-1 and TRBJ1-1, with D perhaps matching TRBD1 (5 bases). Per germline, CDR1 SGHRS and CDR2 YFSETQ. CDR3 length: 16 amino acids. Trimming cost V 4 bases and J 0 bases, with 16 bases left between them. For the CDR3, the DNA is TGCGCCAGCAGCCTCGATCAGGGAGGGATGAACACTGAAGCTTTCTTT. This translates into CASSLDQGGMNTEAFF.

The chain carries TRBV12-3 or TRBV12-4 and TRBJ1-2; unclear D gene. Trimming removed 3 bases at V and 8 bases at J, with 13 bases between. The CDR3 contains 13 residues. The CDR3 nucleotides are TGTGCCAGCAGTTTTGCCGGGATAGGGGGCTACACCTTC. Its protein product is CASSFAGIGGYTF.

This clonotype has only a few counts. The chain couples TRBV24-1 to TRBJ1-5; D possibly corresponds to TRBD1 (5 bases). Germline CDR1 KGHDR, CDR2 SFDVKD. The CDR3 loop spans 16 amino acids. Trimming pared 4 bases from V and 2 bases from J, leaving 14 bases between. The CDR3 loop reads CATSDRTRSGNQPQHF. The CDR3 coding sequence is TGTGCCACCAGTGACCGGACAAGGTCCGGCAATCAGCCCCAGCATTTT.

The chain has TRBV20-1 and TRBJ2-3, with TRBD2 matching 10 bases. The CDR3 has 16 amino acids. Trimming at V came to 6 bases and at J to 3 bases, leaving 12 bases not matched to a gene. Looked up from germline, CDR1 is DFQATT and CDR2 is SNEGSKA (reference sequence). CDR3 bases: TGCAGTGCGACACCCGCAGCGGGGGGGCTAACAGATACGCAGTATTTT. Its protein product is CSATPAAGGLTDTQYF.

This clonotype has a handful of counts. This chain uses TRBV7-2 with TRBJ1-1, with 8 bases that match TRBD1. The CDR3 runs to 14 residues. Germline CDR1 reads SGHTA; CDR2 reads FQGNSA. With V trimmed by 5 bases and J by 10 bases, 12 bases remained unmatched. The CDR3, as DNA: TGTGCCAGCAGCAAGGACAGGGTTTCGGGAGGAGCTTTCTTT. Translation: CASSKDRVSGGAFF.

The chain uses TRBV7-9 and TRBJ2-3; 9 bases are shared with TRBD1. Germline trimming cut 5 bases from V and 2 bases from J; bases unmatched to any gene: 11. Germline V gene sequence: CDR1 SEHNR, CDR2 FQNEAQ (reference sequence). The CDR3 is 17 amino acids. This CDR3 is CASSEGGTGLLTDTQYF. The DNA for the CDR3 is TGTGCCAGCAGCGAGGGAGGGACAGGGCTCCTCACAGATACGCAGTATTTT.

This clonotype occurred a few times. This rearrangement joins TRBV12-3 or TRBV12-4 to TRBJ2-2, with TRBD2 identical over 8 bases. The CDR3 consists of 16 residues. V was clipped by 5 bases and J by 1 base; unmatched bases: 6. In DNA form, the CDR3 reads TGTGCCAGCAGTCAAGGGCTAGCGGGGAACACCGGGGAGCTGTTTTTT. This sequence encodes CASSQGLAGNTGELFF.

The chain uses TRBV5-1 and TRBJ1-5; 12 nucleotides agree with TRBD1. The CDR3 extends over 16 amino acids. The V gene's germline CDR1 is SGHRS and CDR2 YFSETQ. The V gene end was trimmed by 7 bases and the J gene end by 1 base; junction bases not matched to a gene: 6. CDR3 DNA: TGCGCCAGCCGATCCGGGACAGGGGGCAGCAATCAGCCCCAGCATTTT. Residues: CASRSGTGGSNQPQHF.

This clonotype showed up just a few times. The chain is built from TRBV24-1 and TRBJ2-5; TRBD2 matches 7 bases. Germline V CDR1 and CDR2: KGHDR, SFDVKD. The CDR3 has 13 amino acids. The J segment lost 4 bases and the V segment lost 10 bases, leaving 8 bases of the junction unmatched. CDR3 sequence reads: CATAGPGGETQYF. The CDR3, as DNA: TGTGCCACAGCTGGTCCGGGAGGAGAGACCCAGTACTTC.

The DNA of the CDR3 is TGCAGTGCCCGGGGGCCGGGGGAAGCTTTCTTT. It is translated as CSARGPGEAFF. The chain is built from TRBV20-1 and TRBJ1-1; perhaps TRBD1 as D (6 bases). The CDR3 covers 11 residues. Trimming stripped 6 bases from V and 8 bases from J, with 13 bases between. The germline gives CDR1 DFQATT, CDR2 SNEGSKA (reference sequence).